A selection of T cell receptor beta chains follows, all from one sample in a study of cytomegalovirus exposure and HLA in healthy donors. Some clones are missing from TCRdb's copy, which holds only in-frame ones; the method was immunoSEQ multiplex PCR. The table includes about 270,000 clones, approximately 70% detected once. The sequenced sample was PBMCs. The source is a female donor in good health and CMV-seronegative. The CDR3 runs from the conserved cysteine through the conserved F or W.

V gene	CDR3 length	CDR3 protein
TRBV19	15	CASSSQSRQFYGYTF
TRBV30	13	CAWRRQGHYEQYF
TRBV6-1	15	CASSELQGTNEKLFF
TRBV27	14	CASSYQGSNQPQHF
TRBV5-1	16	CASSLLVAGSANEQFF
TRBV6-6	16	CASSLLGLAGPDTQYF
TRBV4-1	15	CASSQDIVEVGEAFF
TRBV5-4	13	CASSLGGGNEQYF
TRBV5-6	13	CASSLRRFYGYTF
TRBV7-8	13	CASSWGQANSQYF
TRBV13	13	CASSLRGWETQYF
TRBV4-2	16	CASSQDSGGITYEQYF
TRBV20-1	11	CSASLRGGYTF
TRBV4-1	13	CASSRSSGDEQYF
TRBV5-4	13	CASSWAGNYGYTF
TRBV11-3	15	CASSLSGLPLNEQFF
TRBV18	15	CASSPRAAPSYEQYF
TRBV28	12	CASSLSVRGAFF
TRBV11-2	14	CASSLVRRPREQYF
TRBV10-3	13	CAISDSLRNGYTF
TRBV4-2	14	CASSQGLVAVEQFF
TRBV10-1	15	CASSESSGSSYEQYF
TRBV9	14	CASSARDTYYEQYF
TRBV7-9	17	CSSSSSAAARGSEKLFF
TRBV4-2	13	CASSQSQGYEQYF
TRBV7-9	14	CASSLDSRGGELFF
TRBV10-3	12	CAITPDRSGYTF
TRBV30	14	CAWRSSGTYNEQFF
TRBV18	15	CASSRPGTGNTEAFF
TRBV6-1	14	CASSAAVSGNTIYF
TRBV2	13	CASTGANTGELFF
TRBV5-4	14	CASSFMGGSQPQHF
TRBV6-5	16	CASSYVLAGGGNEQFF
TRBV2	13	CASTAEFAYEQYF
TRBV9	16	CASSAPGTGITGELFF
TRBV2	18	CASRSGTSGSWGQYEQYF
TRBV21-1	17	CASSKGTAPGFKETQYF
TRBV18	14	CASSPAAVDQPQHF
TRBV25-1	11	CASSYVYEQYF
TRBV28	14	CASSPDRPTGELFF
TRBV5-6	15	CASSWAVSPGNEQFF
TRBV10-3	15	CAISESTSGRNEQFF
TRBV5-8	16	CASSVLVGGRQETQYF
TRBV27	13	CASSLGGGTEAFF
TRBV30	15	CAWGTEEQGTGELFF
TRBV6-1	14	CASRGTGQPYEQYF
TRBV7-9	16	CASSSPGLAGGYEQFF
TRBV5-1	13	CASSFSGGETQYF